The entry that follows covers one TCR beta chain sequence. The sample has other DNA sequences that encode this CDR3 too. Per the original data handling: From reference gene primer amplification, estimates of nucleated cell counts were derived. TCRdb's copy holds only in-frame clones and misses some; the assay was immunoSEQ multiplex PCR. Clone size and V and J calls were adopted from that table, with D and trimming inferred from the DNA. The table records 120,000 or so clones, under 90% of them present only once. This sample stems from a study of blood T cell repertoires in COVID-19. At the level of the study: Both acute and convalescent COVID-19 samples were obtained from the United States, Italy and Spain. T cells, B-cell-depleted T cells, or PBMCs supplied cDNA or gDNA.

The germline V gene has CDR1 MNHEY and CDR2 SVGEGT. V dropped 6 bases and J dropped 2; count of bases not matched to a gene: 3. The CDR3 has 13 residues. V and J are TRBV6-2 or TRBV6-3 and TRBJ1-2, with TRBD1 matching 7 bases. The receptor comes from a woman in her 70s with acute or convalescent COVID-19. Sample: peripheral blood. DNA for the CDR3: TGTGCCAGCAGCCCGGGACAGAACTATGGCTACACCTTC. This gives the protein CASSPGQNYGYTF.